These 23 T cell receptor beta chains came from one sample sequenced in a study of shared clonotypes between healthy human individuals. This table comes from immunoSEQ multiplex PCR, and its TCRdb copy is limited to in-frame clones, with some not included. Here the sample spans approximately 2,300,000 clones, 85% to 95% being singletons. The sample comprised naive CD4+ T cells from PBMCs. Specified subset: CD45RA+ positively selected. These receptor sequences come from a man aged 18-30 years in good health. Some clones in this sample may be carry-over from other donors' samples.

This rearrangement joins TRBV7-8 to TRBJ2-2, with D maybe TRBD2 (7 bases). There are 17 residues in the CDR3. CDR1 and CDR2 from the germline V gene are SGHVS and FQNEAQ. Trimming left V 5 bases short and J 5 bases short, with 21 bases between. CDR3 sequence (DNA): TGTGCCAGCAGCCTAGGGGGGGCGGTTGGGTTGACCGGGGAGCTGTTTTTT. Protein: CASSLGGAVGLTGELFF. Full variable domain (missing parts from reference TRBV7-8 and TRBJ2-2): GAGVSQSPRYKVAKRGQDVALRCDPISGHVSLFWYQQALGQGPEFLTYFQNEAQLDKSGLPSDRFFAERPEGSVSTLKIQRTQQEDSAVYLCASSLGGAVGLTGELFFGEGSRLTVL.

The rearrangement uses TRBV2 and TRBJ1-1; D not certain. Germline-derived CDR1 and CDR2 are SNHLY and FYNNEI. This CDR3 is 13 amino acids long. V was cut by 7 bases and J by 1 base, with 10 bases left in between. CDR3 amino acids: CASTMAPNTEAFF. CDR3 bases: TGTGCCAGCACGATGGCTCCGAACACTGAAGCTTTCTTT.

The genes are TRBV5-1 and TRBJ2-2; D is ambiguous. Germline V gives CDR1 SGHRS, CDR2 YFSETQ. V dropped 0 bases and J dropped 5 bases, with 11 bases sitting between them. The CDR3 contains 15 residues. Here the CDR3 reads CASSLGDFSTGELFF. The CDR3 DNA reads as TGCGCCAGCAGCTTGGGTGACTTCTCTACCGGGGAGCTGTTTTTT.

The CDR3 coding sequence is TGTGCCAGCAGTGTCTCAGGGGGCAATTACATTCAGTACTTC. Its translation is CASSVSGGNYIQYF. The chain carries TRBV25-1 and TRBJ2-4; 8 bases map to TRBD1. The CDR3 totals 14 residues. V dropped 4 bases and J dropped 8; count of bases not matched to a gene: 7. Germline V lookup: CDR1 MGHDK, CDR2 SYGVNS.

V usage is TRBV4-1 and J usage is TRBJ1-2, with TRBD1 matching 10 bases. The CDR3 is 17 amino acids. The J segment lost 4 bases and the V segment lost 0 bases, leaving 8 bases of the junction unmatched. The germline gives CDR1 MGHRA, CDR2 YSYEKL. CDR3 loop: CASSQDWPGQGFYGYTF. CDR3 bases: TGCGCCAGCAGCCAAGATTGGCCGGGACAGGGGTTCTATGGCTACACCTTC.

This rearrangement joins TRBV7-9 to TRBJ1-1; D is unclear. The CDR3 is made up of 15 amino acids. CDR1 and CDR2 from the germline V gene are SEHNR and FQNEAQ (reference sequence). V lost 1 base to trimming and J lost 3 bases, with 12 bases between them. CDR3 DNA: TGTGCCAGCAGCTTAGTTGCTCTACCAGACACTGAAGCTTTCTTT. It translates to CASSLVALPDTEAFF.

With regard to this clone: Different DNA sequences within this sample yield the same CDR3. V is TRBV5-1 and J is TRBJ2-3, with D perhaps TRBD1 (5 bases). This CDR3 comprises 14 residues. V lost 0 bases and J 4 bases, leaving 9 bases between the germline ends. Germline CDR1 is SGHRS and CDR2 is YFSETQ. CDR3 in amino acids: CASSLAKGSDTQYF. The CDR3 DNA is TGCGCCAGCAGCTTGGCCAAGGGGTCAGATACGCAGTATTTT.

The chain links TRBV9 to TRBJ2-1; D may be TRBD2 (6 bases). V shed 0 bases and J shed 0 bases, with 10 bases lying between them. This CDR3 is built from 16 residues. Germline V gives CDR1 SGDLS, CDR2 YYNGEE. This CDR3 reads CASSVGGDRSYNEQFF. For the CDR3, the DNA is TGTGCCAGCAGCGTAGGGGGGGACCGCTCCTACAATGAGCAGTTCTTC.

This chain joins TRBV5-4 and TRBJ2-1; either TRBD1 or TRBD2 may fit D (5 bases each). Trimming took 3 bases from V and 5 from J, leaving 18 bases between them. CDR1 and CDR2 (germline): SGHNT, YYREEE (reference sequence). The CDR3 spans 16 residues. The chain's CDR3 is CASSSSGPWANNEQFF. As DNA, the CDR3 is TGTGCCAGCAGCTCTTCGGGACCCTGGGCCAACAATGAGCAGTTCTTC.

This chain links TRBV7-9 with TRBJ2-7; 13 nucleotides match TRBD2. CDR1 SEHNR and CDR2 FQNEAQ come from the germline V gene (reference sequence). This CDR3 region has 16 residues. V lost 5 bases and J lost 6; bases outside the gene matches: 10. CDR3 nucleotides: TGTGCCAGCAGCCTCTTGGGACTAGCGGGAATCGGCGAGCAGTACTTC. Amino acid sequence: CASSLLGLAGIGEQYF.

This clone appeared a single time. This CDR3 reads CASSESGGETQYF. In DNA, the CDR3 is TGTGCCAGCAGTGAGTCCGGTGGGGAGACCCAGTACTTC. The genes are TRBV25-1 and TRBJ2-5; the D is unclear. With 3 bases removed from V and 5 bases from J, the gap between germline ends came to 10 bases. This CDR3 spans 13 amino acids. The germline CDR1 and CDR2 sequences are MGHDK and SYGVNS.

The chain links TRBV7-2 to TRBJ2-1, with TRBD2 identical over 11 bases. Germline trimming cut 3 bases from V and 0 bases from J; bases unmatched to any gene: 4. The CDR3 is 17 residues long. Germline lookup yields CDR1 SGHTA and CDR2 FQGNSA. The DNA of the CDR3 is TGTGCCAGCAGCTTGGGACTAGCGGCCAACTCCTACAATGAGCAGTTCTTC. Encoded protein: CASSLGLAANSYNEQFF.

J is TRBJ2-3 and V is TRBV2, with a weak D call TRBD1 (6 bases). V shed 6 bases and J shed 0 bases, with 13 bases lying between them. CDR3 length equals 15 residues. The germline V gene encodes CDR1 SNHLY and CDR2 FYNNEI. CDR3 region: CASRPGDISTDTQYF. The DNA for the CDR3 is TGTGCCAGCAGGCCAGGGGACATAAGCACAGATACGCAGTATTTT.

The rearrangement links TRBV7-3 to TRBJ2-7; 9 bases are shared with TRBD2. This CDR3 is 15 amino acids long. The V segment lost 2 bases and the J segment 3 bases; nucleotides outside the gene matches: 5. The V gene's germline CDR1 is SGHTA and CDR2 FQGTGA. CDR3 in DNA: TGTGCCAGCAGCTTATTAGCGGGAGTAAGCTACGAGCAGTACTTC. Translation: CASSLLAGVSYEQYF.

The count of this clone is one. The genes are TRBV5-1 and TRBJ1-2; tentative D call: TRBD1 (5 bases). This CDR3 comprises 15 residues. Between the trimmed V and J ends, which lost 0 bases and 4 bases, there was a span of 13 bases. Per the germline V gene, CDR1 is SGHRS and CDR2 is YFSETQ. As DNA, the CDR3 is TGCGCCAGCAGCTTGGGCGGGGCAACCTCCTATGGCTACACCTTC. Translating it yields CASSLGGATSYGYTF.

The rearrangement links TRBV7-9 to TRBJ2-7; 11 bases line up with TRBD2. V lost 5 bases to trimming and J lost 1 base; unmatched junction nucleotides: 7. Germline V gene sequence: CDR1 SEHNR, CDR2 FQNEAQ (reference sequence). The CDR3 is 16 residues long. The CDR3 nucleotides read TGTGCCAGCAGCCGGTGGGGGACTAGCGGTTCCTACGAGCAGTACTTC. Its protein is CASSRWGTSGSYEQYF.

Notes on this clone: Other DNA sequences from this sample encode an identical CDR3 as well. This chain connects TRBV5-1 to TRBJ2-3; 7 nucleotides match TRBD2. V shed 4 bases and J 0 bases; nucleotides not matched to a gene: 5. The CDR3 has 15 residues. The germline V gene has CDR1 SGHRS and CDR2 YFSETQ. The CDR3 region is CASSDLSGSTDTQYF. The DNA of the CDR3 is TGCGCCAGCAGCGATCTTAGCGGGAGCACAGATACGCAGTATTTT.

On this clone itself: This same CDR3 is encoded by further DNA sequences in the sample. The chain joins TRBV5-1 to TRBJ1-4; 7 positions agree with TRBD1. V lost 0 bases, J lost 8 bases, and 4 bases stayed unmatched. This CDR3 spans 14 amino acids. Germline-derived CDR1 and CDR2 are SGHRS and YFSETQ. The CDR3 protein is CASSLEGGGEKLFF. As DNA, the CDR3 is TGCGCCAGCAGCTTGGAAGGGGGCGGCGAAAAACTGTTTTTT.

The gene calls are TRBV19 and TRBJ1-3; no clear D. The V end lost 2 bases, the J end lost 1 base, and 9 bases lay between the germline ends. The CDR3 length is 15 residues. Germline V gives CDR1 LNHDA, CDR2 SQIVND (reference sequence). The CDR3: CASSIIGVSGNTIYF. In DNA, the CDR3 is TGTGCCAGTAGTATAATCGGGGTTTCTGGAAACACCATATATTTT.

The chain has TRBV5-6 and TRBJ2-2; D could derive from TRBD1 or TRBD2 (5 bases each). Trimming removed 2 bases from V and 7 bases from J, with 12 bases in between. In germline, CDR1 is SGHDT, CDR2 YYEEEE. The CDR3 totals 14 residues. The CDR3 nucleotides are TGTGCCAGCAGCTTCGGGGCACGCGTCGGGGAGCTGTTTTTT. It yields the protein CASSFGARVGELFF.

The V call is TRBV20-1, the J call TRBJ2-1; a weak D match, TRBD1 (6 bases). In germline, CDR1 is DFQATT, CDR2 SNEGSKA (reference sequence). The length of the CDR3 is 11 residues. The V end lost 0 bases, the J end lost 13 bases, and 10 bases lay between the germline ends. The CDR3 DNA reads as TGCAGTGCTAGAGATAGGGGGAAACAGTTCTTC. Translation: CSARDRGKQFF.

Concerning this clone itself: This CDR3 is also generated by other DNA sequences in the sample. The chain carries TRBV18 and TRBJ2-7, with TRBD2 matching over 11 bases. J gave up 4 bases and V 6 bases, and 5 bases lay outside the gene matches. The germline CDR1 and CDR2 sequences are KGHSH and LQKENI. The CDR3 runs 14 residues. In nucleotides, the CDR3 is TGTGCCAGCTCCCCGGGACTAGCGGTGTACGAGCAGTACTTC. Amino acid sequence: CASSPGLAVYEQYF.

The chain recombines TRBV9 with TRBJ2-1; 9 bases agree with TRBD2. J was trimmed by 0 bases and V by 3 bases; bases with no gene match: 1. CDR1 and CDR2 (germline): SGDLS, YYNGEE. This CDR3 spans 15 amino acids. This CDR3 reads CASSGLADSYNEQFF. The CDR3 DNA is TGTGCCAGCAGCGGACTAGCGGACTCCTACAATGAGCAGTTCTTC.